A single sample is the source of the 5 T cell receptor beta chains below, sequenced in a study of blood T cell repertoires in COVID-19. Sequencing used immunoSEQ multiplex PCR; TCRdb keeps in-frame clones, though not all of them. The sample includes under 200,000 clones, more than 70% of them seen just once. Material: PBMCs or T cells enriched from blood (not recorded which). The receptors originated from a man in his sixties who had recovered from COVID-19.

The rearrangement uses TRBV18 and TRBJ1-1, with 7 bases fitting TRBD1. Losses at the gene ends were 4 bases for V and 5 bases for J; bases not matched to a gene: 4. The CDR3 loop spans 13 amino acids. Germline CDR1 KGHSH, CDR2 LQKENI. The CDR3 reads CASSLDRETEAFF. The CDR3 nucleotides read TGTGCCAGCTCACTTGACAGGGAAACTGAAGCTTTCTTT. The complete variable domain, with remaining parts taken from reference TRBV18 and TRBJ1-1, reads NAGVMQNPRHLVRRRGQEARLRCSPMKGHSHVYWYRQLPEEGLKFMVYLQKENIIDESGMPKERFSAEFPKEGPSILRIQQVVRGDSAAYFCASSLDRETEAFFGQGTRLTVV.

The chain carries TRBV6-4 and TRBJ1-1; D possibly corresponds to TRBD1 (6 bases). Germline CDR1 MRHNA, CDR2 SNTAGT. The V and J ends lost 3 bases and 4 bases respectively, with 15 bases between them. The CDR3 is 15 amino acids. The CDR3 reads CASSEGGAGGTEAFF. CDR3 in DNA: TGTGCCAGCAGTGAGGGGGGGGCCGGGGGCACTGAAGCTTTCTTT.

CDR3 residues: CASSPDPGRKGVEQFF. The DNA for the CDR3 is TGTGCCAGCAGCCCCGACCCTGGGAGGAAGGGTGTTGAGCAGTTCTTC. The gene calls are TRBV5-4 and TRBJ2-1; D perhaps matches TRBD2 (6 bases). V was shortened by 4 bases and J by 9 bases, with 23 bases between the two germline ends. The CDR3 contains 16 residues. In germline, CDR1 is SGHNT, CDR2 YYREEE (reference sequence).

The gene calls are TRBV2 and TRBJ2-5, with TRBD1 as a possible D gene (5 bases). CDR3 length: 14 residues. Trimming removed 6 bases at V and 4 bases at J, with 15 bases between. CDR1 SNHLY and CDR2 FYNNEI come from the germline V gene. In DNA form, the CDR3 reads TGTGCCAGCAGCTTCCTCCAGGGATCAGAGACCCAGTACTTC. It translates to CASSFLQGSETQYF. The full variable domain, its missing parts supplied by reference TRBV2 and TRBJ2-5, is EPEVTQTPSHQVTQMGQEVILRCVPISNHLYFYWYRQILGQKVEFLVSFYNNEISEKSEIFDDQFSVERPDGSNFTLKIRSTKLEDSAMYFCASSFLQGSETQYFGPGTRLLVL.

The CDR3 is CASSTDRGLQPQHF. The DNA for the CDR3 is TGTGCCAGCAGTACCGACAGGGGGCTACAGCCCCAGCATTTT. The chain is built from TRBV28 and TRBJ1-5; 10 nucleotides match TRBD1. Trimming at V came to 5 bases and at J to 7 bases, leaving 5 bases not matched to a gene. The CDR3 extends over 14 amino acids. Germline V gene data show CDR1 as MDHEN and CDR2 as SYDVKM.